A single sample gave rise to the 16 T cell receptor beta chains below, sequenced in a study of T-cell memory formation after mild COVID-19 (dated by TCRdb to about 2021). The library was made by 5' RACE. Sequencing was performed on an Illumina NovaSeq 6000. TCRdb passed the public sequencing reads through fastp at Q25 and MiXCR, retaining productive beta sequences. Rows are unified per CDR3 protein, each entry keeping the most common DNA and genes. This sample has around 430,000 distinct CDR3 sequences in its table, and about 16% of those were observed once. Together, the top ten hold 20% to 25% of the sample. The sample consisted of PBMCs or a T cell subset sorted from them (not recorded which). Source of these receptors: a man between 18 and 29 years old who had mild COVID-19 (a few samples of this study predate the infection). The sample titles of this study are shuffled in the database, so cell type and time point are left out; the donor was told from shared clones.

This clonotype was seen a few times. V gene TRBV10-2 combines with J gene TRBJ2-3, with 13 bases aligning to TRBD2. Unmatched junction bases numbered 10, after V lost 11 bases and J lost 5 bases. The CDR3 is 15 amino acids. Germline lookup yields CDR1 WSHSY and CDR2 SAAADI. The CDR3 protein is CAVGGTSGVLDTQYF. The CDR3 nucleotides read TGCGCCGTCGGGGGGACTAGCGGGGTCCTAGATACGCAGTATTTT.

This clonotype was found many times. The chain carries TRBV7-2 and TRBJ2-1, with 10 bases fitting TRBD1. The CDR3 is 13 residues long. Looked up from germline, CDR1 is SGHTA and CDR2 is FQGNSA. The ends lost 5 bases at V and 7 bases at J; junction bases unmatched: 2. For the CDR3, the DNA is TGTGCCAGCAGCCGGGACAGGGGTAATGAGCAGTTCTTC. This sequence encodes CASSRDRGNEQFF.

The J gene is TRBJ2-1, the V gene TRBV11-2; 8 bases line up with TRBD2. J was trimmed by 12 bases and V by 6 bases; bases with no gene match: 10. From germline, CDR1 is SGHAT and CDR2 FQNNGV. This CDR3 spans 13 amino acids. The CDR3 here is CASSPGGDRMQFF. For the CDR3, the DNA is TGTGCCAGCAGTCCCGGGGGGGACCGGATGCAGTTCTTC.

The chain links TRBV20-1 to TRBJ2-1; 7 bases are shared with TRBD1. V shed 0 bases, J shed 6 bases, and the junction held 11 bases outside the gene matches. The CDR3 consists of 16 residues. The germline V gene encodes CDR1 DFQATT and CDR2 SNEGSKA (reference sequence). The CDR3 nucleotides are TGCAGTGCTAGAGATTGGGACAGCCCTGAAGTCAATGAGCAGTTCTTC. It encodes CSARDWDSPEVNEQFF.

The chain links TRBV5-1 to TRBJ1-1, with 7 bases aligning to TRBD1. Trimming removed 7 bases from V and 2 bases from J; junction bases left unmatched: 5. The CDR3 loop spans 13 amino acids. Germline lookup yields CDR1 SGHRS and CDR2 YFSETQ. In DNA form, the CDR3 reads TGCGCCAGCCTCCGGGACAGCAACACTGAAGCTTTCTTT. Its protein is CASLRDSNTEAFF.

This clonotype came up a few times. J is TRBJ1-2 and V is TRBV18; tentatively, D is TRBD1 (5 bases). V dropped 1 base and J dropped 6 bases, with 12 bases sitting between them. This CDR3 spans 14 amino acids. CDR1 is KGHSH, CDR2 LQKENI, per germline. CDR3 sequence: CASSPQQEVDGYTF. Here the CDR3 DNA reads TGTGCCAGCTCACCACAACAGGAAGTGGATGGCTACACCTTC.

The chain recombines TRBV24-1 with TRBJ1-3; a weak D match, TRBD1 (6 bases). The CDR3 is 17 amino acids. Per germline, CDR1 KGHDR and CDR2 SFDVKD. The germline V and J ends were trimmed by 4 bases and 0 bases, with 15 bases remaining between them. CDR3 nucleotide sequence: TGTGCCACCAGTGAGGGAACGACAGGACGCTCTGGAAACACCATATATTTT. This gives the protein CATSEGTTGRSGNTIYF.

This clonotype was detected only a few times. DNA of the CDR3: TGTGCCAGCAGCGTAGGGATCGGGGACAATGAGCAGTTCTTC. Amino acids: CASSVGIGDNEQFF. The chain links TRBV9 to TRBJ2-1; D may be TRBD2 (5 bases). The CDR3 contains 14 residues. V lost 0 bases and J lost 5, with 9 bases in between. Germline V lookup: CDR1 SGDLS, CDR2 YYNGEE.

This chain links TRBV6-2 or TRBV6-3 with TRBJ1-3, with no clear D. Germline-derived CDR1 and CDR2 are MNHEY and SVGEGT. The CDR3 extends over 12 amino acids. V lost 6 bases and J 4 bases, leaving 7 bases between the germline ends. CDR3 DNA sequence: TGTGCCAGCAGGACATTCGGAAACACCATATATTTT. Translating it yields CASRTFGNTIYF.

In its sample, this clonotype was seen a few times. V gene TRBV6-2 or TRBV6-3 combines with J gene TRBJ2-2; D is unclear. V was cut by 5 bases and J by 6 bases, with 10 bases left in between. The CDR3 consists of 13 residues. The V gene's germline CDR1 is MNHEY and CDR2 SVGEGT. The CDR3 is CASSTTIAGELFF. CDR3 coding DNA: TGTGCCAGCAGTACTACAATCGCCGGGGAGCTGTTTTTT.

The table lists this clonotype with many counts. The chain joins TRBV5-5 to TRBJ2-3, with 8 bases aligning to TRBD1. Germline loops: CDR1 SGHKS, CDR2 YYEKEE (reference sequence). V dropped 4 bases and J dropped 4; count of bases not matched to a gene: 8. This CDR3 contains 15 residues. The CDR3 region is CASSLGQDLPDTQYF. The CDR3 DNA is TGTGCCAGCAGCCTGGGACAGGACCTACCAGATACGCAGTATTTT.

This clonotype was seen only a few times. The gene calls are TRBV5-1 and TRBJ1-1; perhaps TRBD1 as D (5 bases). With 2 bases removed from V and 4 bases from J, the gap between germline ends came to 12 bases. CDR1 SGHRS and CDR2 YFSETQ come from the germline V gene. The CDR3 spans 14 residues. The CDR3: CASSFAGPSTEAFF. The CDR3 DNA reads TGCGCCAGCAGCTTCGCGGGGCCGAGCACTGAAGCTTTCTTT.

The genes are TRBV6-5 and TRBJ1-5; TRBD1 aligns across 11 bases. Germline CDR1 MNHEY, CDR2 SVGAGI. This CDR3 contains 17 residues. The V segment lost 5 bases and the J segment 1 base; nucleotides outside the gene matches: 7. CDR3 in amino acids: CASSPGQGAWSNQPQHF. CDR3 DNA sequence: TGTGCCAGCAGTCCCGGACAGGGGGCGTGGAGCAATCAGCCCCAGCATTTT.

J is TRBJ2-1 and V is TRBV24-1; D not certain. Germline V lookup: CDR1 KGHDR, CDR2 SFDVKD. Trimming cost V 1 base and J 8 bases, with 5 bases left between them. The CDR3 is 12 amino acids. The CDR3 loop is CATSDFDDEQFF. CDR3 nucleotide sequence: TGTGCCACCAGTGATTTTGACGATGAGCAGTTCTTC.

In this sample, this clonotype turned up many times. V gene TRBV28 combines with J gene TRBJ2-1, with a tentative D call TRBD1 (6 bases). V lost 6 bases and J lost 4, with 19 bases in between. Germline CDR1 reads MDHEN; CDR2 reads SYDVKM. The CDR3 consists of 16 residues. CDR3 DNA: TGTGCCAGCAGGATCCTGACAGGTGGTGGGTACAATGAGCAGTTCTTC. Residues: CASRILTGGGYNEQFF. Full variable domain (outside the CDR3, taken from reference TRBV28 and TRBJ2-1): DVKVTQSSRYLVKRTGEKVFLECVQDMDHENMFWYRQDPGLGLRLIYFSYDVKMKEKGDIPEGYSVSREKKERFSLILESASTNQTSMYLCASRILTGGGYNEQFFGPGTRLTVL.

V and J are TRBV5-1 and TRBJ2-3; TRBD2 aligns across 9 bases. CDR1 and CDR2 (germline): SGHRS, YFSETQ. This CDR3 spans 15 amino acids. V shed 4 bases, J shed 2 bases, and the junction held 5 bases outside the gene matches. The CDR3: CASSIGTSSTDTQYF. The CDR3 DNA is TGCGCCAGCAGCATCGGGACTAGCTCCACAGATACGCAGTATTTT.